This TCR beta chain is drawn from a study of CD8 T cells in ankylosing spondylitis. Study-wide points: Significant enrichment of disease-linked clones was reportedly seen in matched ankylosing spondylitis synovial fluid.

Concerning this clonotype: Its antigen remains unknown.

A quantitative 5'-RACE method, one with molecular barcodes, was used to make TCR beta libraries. TCRdb redid the calling of the 5' RACE reads with MiXCR, one entry per CDR3 protein. The sample yields around 150,000 distinct CDR3 sequences, 15% to 20% seen once. Germline assignment: CDR1 MGHDK and CDR2 SYGVNS. The V and J ends lost 4 bases and 3 bases respectively, with 19 bases between them. The CDR3 has 16 amino acids. The receptor's source is a male donor with ankylosing spondylitis or in good health (not recorded which). Sequenced sample: blood, either unsorted or a sorted T cell fraction (not recorded which). J is TRBJ2-7 and V is TRBV25-1; possibly TRBD2 for D (7 bases). DNA of the CDR3: TGTGCCAGCAGTGTCTCCGACGGGGGGCGGTTCTACGAGCAGTACTTC. It codes for CASSVSDGGRFYEQYF.